Included here is one T cell receptor beta chain sequence, with context. The length of the CDR3 is 13 residues. The J segment lost 4 bases and the V segment lost 6 bases, leaving 3 bases of the junction unmatched. Germline V gene data show CDR1 as MNHEY and CDR2 as SVGAGI. As handled by the study authors: Nucleated cell counts were estimated from reference gene primer amplification. The assay was immunoSEQ multiplex PCR, and TCRdb's table has in-frame clones only and misses some. V, J and clone size are those of that table, while D and trimming were read from the DNA. The table records about 34,000 clones, over 90% of them present only once. These data are taken from a study of blood T cell repertoires in COVID-19. Across the study: From the United States, Italy and Spain came samples of acute and convalescent COVID-19. In each case, the material was cDNA or gDNA derived from T cells, B-cell-depleted T cells, or PBMCs.

The sequenced sample was peripheral blood. The clonotype originates from a human donor in a cohort sampled during active COVID-19. The chain has TRBV6-5 and TRBJ1-5, with 7 bases identical to TRBD1. This CDR3 reads CASRGTVNQPQHF. The CDR3 DNA sequence: TGTGCCAGCAGAGGGACAGTGAATCAGCCCCAGCATTTT.